This is a list of T cell receptor beta chains from one sample in a study of cytomegalovirus exposure and HLA in healthy donors. Only in-frame clones appear in the TCRdb table, and some are missing; sequencing was by immunoSEQ multiplex PCR. The top ten clones hold about 3% of a sample with roughly 200,000 clones, about four fifths of them seen once. Sequenced: PBMCs. These receptors originate from a female donor in good health and CMV-seronegative. The CDR3 runs from the conserved cysteine through the conserved F or W. D genes are given only for firm matches. Some rows have no size entry. The others give once, few or many, or a class for an expanded clone.

D gene	clone size	V gene	J gene	CDR3 DNA	CDR3 protein
TRBD1	NA	TRBV9	TRBJ2-5	TGTGCCAGCAGCTCCCGACAGGGGAAAGAGGCCCAGTACTTC	CASSSRQGKEAQYF
TRBD2	NA	TRBV6-5	TRBJ2-7	TGTGCCAGCAGTTACTCGGGACTAGCGGCACCGGGGGAGCAGTACTTC	CASSYSGLAAPGEQYF
TRBD1	NA	TRBV18	TRBJ1-5	TGTGCCAGCTCATCACAGGGGGATCAGCCCCAGCATTTT	CASSSQGDQPQHF
NA	NA	TRBV5-1	TRBJ2-2	TGCGCCAGCAGCTTGGCGGTGAATACCGGGGAGCTGTTTTTT	CASSLAVNTGELFF
NA	NA	TRBV18	TRBJ2-7	TGTGCCAGCTCACCACCGGGCAGCAATCACGAGCAGTACTTC	CASSPPGSNHEQYF
TRBD1	NA	TRBV27	TRBJ2-2	TGTGCCAGCGGGGGGACAGGGGTTTTTGGCGGGGAGCTGTTTTTT	CASGGTGVFGGELFF
TRBD1	few	TRBV11-2	TRBJ2-1	TGTGCCAGCAGCAAAGGACAGGGGACGAATGAGCAGTTCTTC	CASSKGQGTNEQFF
TRBD1	NA	TRBV19	TRBJ1-5	TGTGCCAGTAATTCGGACAGGACTTATAGCAATCAGCCCCAGCATTTT	CASNSDRTYSNQPQHF
NA	NA	TRBV28	TRBJ1-5	TGTGCCAGCAGTGCGACAGCGAAAAGCAATCAGCCCCAGCATTTT	CASSATAKSNQPQHF
NA	NA	TRBV30	TRBJ1-1	TGTGCCTGGAGTGATCAGATGAACACTGAAGCTTTCTTT	CAWSDQMNTEAFF
TRBD1	NA	TRBV28	TRBJ2-7	TGTGCCAGCGGACGGGACAGGAGGTACGAGCAGTACTTC	CASGRDRRYEQYF
NA	NA	TRBV5-1	TRBJ2-3	TGCGCCAGCAGCTCGCCGGAGGGGCCAGATACGCAGTATTTT	CASSSPEGPDTQYF
NA	NA	TRBV6-5	TRBJ2-3	TGTGCCAGCAGTTTTGGCTTGATGGGCACAGATACGCAGTATTTT	CASSFGLMGTDTQYF
NA	NA	TRBV6-1	TRBJ1-1	TGTGCCAGCGGGGCCTCCGGGAACACTGAAGCTTTCTTT	CASGASGNTEAFF
NA	NA	TRBV9	TRBJ1-1	TGTGCCAGCAGCGTAGCTACGGGGGGCAGGGCGAACACTGAAGCTTTCTTT	CASSVATGGRANTEAFF
NA	NA	TRBV5-1	TRBJ2-1	TGCGCCAGCAGCATGGGGGACAACTACAATGAGCAGTTCTTC	CASSMGDNYNEQFF
NA	NA	TRBV7-6	TRBJ2-3	TGTGCCAGCAGCCCCGAGGGGGGGCTTACAGATACGCAGTATTTT	CASSPEGGLTDTQYF
NA	few	TRBV27	TRBJ2-7	TGTGCCAGCAGTTCTCCTTACGAGCAGTACTTC	CASSSPYEQYF
NA	NA	TRBV30	TRBJ1-1	TGTGCCTGGAGAACAGGGTACACTGAAGCTTTCTTT	CAWRTGYTEAFF
NA	NA	TRBV7-6	TRBJ2-7	TGTGCCAGCAGCCCAGGCAGGGACGAGCAGTACTTC	CASSPGRDEQYF
TRBD1	NA	TRBV5-6	TRBJ2-7	TGTGCCAGCAGCTTGACAGGGGGCGCTAAGATGTACGAGCAGTACTTC	CASSLTGGAKMYEQYF
NA	NA	TRBV5-4	TRBJ2-3	TGTGCCAGCAGCTTGGGCGGGACTAGCACAGATACGCAGTATTTT	CASSLGGTSTDTQYF